These 20 T cell receptor beta chains originate from one sample sequenced in a study of response to subunit inactivated influenza vaccine. One entry per CDR3 protein results from TCRdb running MiXCR on the RT-PCR reads. The top ten hold 7.5% to 8% of the sample, which has some 600,000 distinct CDR3 sequences, roughly 15% seen once. The sample in question was PBMCs from blood, obtained 14 to 15 days before vaccination. These receptors came from a man between 50 and 59 years old who received an inactivated influenza vaccine.

This clonotype was picked up a small number of times. The rearrangement uses TRBV15 and TRBJ2-1; 7 nucleotides match TRBD1. The germline V gene encodes CDR1 LNHNV and CDR2 YYDKDF (reference sequence). V lost 2 bases, J lost 0 bases, and 7 bases stayed unmatched. The CDR3 spans 17 residues. CDR3 sequence: CATSRQQGTRSYNEQFF. CDR3 bases: TGTGCCACCAGCAGACAACAGGGGACCCGCTCCTACAATGAGCAGTTCTTC.

J is TRBJ2-7 and V is TRBV28; D is unclear. Trimming removed 8 bases from V and 7 bases from J, with 15 bases in between. The CDR3 contains 12 residues. The germline CDR1 and CDR2 sequences are MDHEN and SYDVKM. This CDR3 reads CASARLHGEQYF. CDR3 bases: TGTGCCAGCGCTCGTCTCCACGGTGAGCAGTACTTC.

The chain joins TRBV6-5 to TRBJ1-1; the match to TRBD1 covers 9 bases. Germline CDR1 and CDR2: MNHEY and SVGAGI. Trimming removed 8 bases from V and 6 bases from J; junction bases left unmatched: 19. The CDR3 contains 17 residues. The CDR3 sequence is CASRSLSRPGQGSEAFF. The DNA of the CDR3 is TGTGCCAGCCGTTCACTCTCGAGACCGGGACAGGGCTCTGAAGCTTTCTTT.

This sequence joins TRBV7-7 and TRBJ1-1, with a tentative D call TRBD1 (5 bases). Germline V gene sequence: CDR1 SSHAT, CDR2 FNYEAQ (reference sequence). This CDR3 has 15 amino acids. V gave up 5 bases and J gave up 5 bases, with 18 bases separating them. The CDR3: CASSPVGGKGTEAFF. The CDR3 DNA reads as TGTGCCAGCAGCCCAGTGGGGGGGAAAGGGACTGAAGCTTTCTTT.

V and J are TRBV4-2 and TRBJ1-5, with 9 nucleotides matching TRBD1. Germline trimming cut 0 bases from V and 3 bases from J; bases unmatched to any gene: 15. In germline, CDR1 is LGHNA, CDR2 YNFKEQ. CDR3 size: 20 residues. CDR3 DNA: TGTGCCAGCAGCCAAGATCTCCTCCCCGGGACAGGGATTTCCAATCAGCCCCAGCATTTT. Translated: CASSQDLLPGTGISNQPQHF.

The table lists this clonotype with many counts. The chain has TRBV12-3 or TRBV12-4 and TRBJ2-1; D gene uncertain. This CDR3 comprises 14 residues. Trimming took 2 bases from V and 5 from J, leaving 10 bases between them. The CDR3, as DNA: TGTGCCAGCAGTTTAAGGATAGGGAACAATGAGCAGTTCTTC. Translation gives CASSLRIGNNEQFF.

V usage is TRBV27 and J usage is TRBJ1-2; D is uncertain. The V gene lost 6 bases and the J gene lost 0 bases, with 11 bases spanning the gap. The CDR3 length is 14 residues. Germline V gives CDR1 MNHEY, CDR2 SMNVEV (reference sequence). For the CDR3, the DNA is TGTGCCAGCAGCCTGAACCTCGCTAACTATGGCTACACCTTC. Its protein product is CASSLNLANYGYTF.

The J gene is TRBJ2-1, the V gene TRBV2; 14 nucleotides line up with TRBD2. Trimming took 5 bases from V and 9 from J; bases not matched to a gene: 6. The CDR3 sequence is 15 residues long. The V gene's germline CDR1 is SNHLY and CDR2 FYNNEI. CDR3 sequence: CASSSPGLAGAEQFF. CDR3 DNA sequence: TGTGCCAGCAGTTCCCCGGGACTAGCGGGGGCTGAGCAGTTCTTC.

This clonotype was counted a few times. V usage is TRBV6-2 or TRBV6-3 and J usage is TRBJ2-2; 7 bases agree with TRBD2. With V trimmed by 8 bases and J by 5 bases, 11 bases remained unmatched. In germline, CDR1 is MNHEY, CDR2 SVGEGT. CDR3 length equals 15 residues. The CDR3 bases are TGTGCCAGCGCGCGAACTAGCGCGGGGACCGGGGAGCTGTTTTTT. Protein sequence: CASARTSAGTGELFF.

The chain uses TRBV12-3 or TRBV12-4 and TRBJ2-5; D gene ambiguous. CDR3 length equals 14 residues. V dropped 3 bases and J dropped 2 bases, with 10 bases sitting between them. The CDR3 region has the DNA TGTGCCAGCAGTTTTTCGGCAAGTCAAGAGACCCAGTACTTC. Its protein product is CASSFSASQETQYF.

This clonotype has more than one count but fewer than ten. The V gene is TRBV20-1, the J gene TRBJ2-7; 8 positions match TRBD2. Germline V gene data show CDR1 as DFQATT and CDR2 as SNEGSKA (reference sequence). CDR3 length: 12 residues. V lost 3 bases, J lost 3 bases, and 1 base stayed unmatched. The CDR3: CSASLAGYEQYF. CDR3 bases: TGCAGTGCTAGTCTAGCGGGCTACGAGCAGTACTTC.

The V gene is TRBV12-3 or TRBV12-4, the J gene TRBJ2-2; D is possibly TRBD1 (6 bases). CDR3 length: 15 amino acids. Trimming removed 7 bases at V and 1 base at J, with 13 bases between. Here the CDR3 DNA reads TGTGCCAGCAAATCGCAGGGGAAGAACACCGGGGAGCTGTTTTTT. Its protein product is CASKSQGKNTGELFF.

The chain recombines TRBV4-2 with TRBJ2-1, with 10 nucleotides matching TRBD2. Germline loops: CDR1 LGHNA, CDR2 YNFKEQ. The CDR3 sequence is 16 residues long. The trim removed 4 bases at V and 10 bases at J, leaving 13 bases unmatched. DNA for the CDR3: TGTGCCAGCAGCCGGAGGTCTAGCGGGAGTGTCTACGAGCAGTTCTTC. Translation gives CASSRRSSGSVYEQFF.

The V and J genes are TRBV20-1 and TRBJ1-1, with D tentatively TRBD1 (6 bases). The CDR3 loop spans 13 amino acids. With 6 bases removed from V and 2 bases from J, the gap between germline ends came to 13 bases. Germline assignment: CDR1 DFQATT and CDR2 SNEGSKA (reference sequence). The CDR3 reads CSALTGRNTEAFF. Written as DNA, the CDR3 is TGCAGTGCCCTTACAGGGCGTAACACTGAAGCTTTCTTT.

This clonotype was observed at least ten times. V gene TRBV10-3 combines with J gene TRBJ1-1; the D is unclear. CDR3 length: 16 residues. With 0 bases removed from V and 5 bases from J, the gap between germline ends came to 16 bases. Germline V gene data show CDR1 as ENHRY and CDR2 as SYGVKD. CDR3 DNA: TGTGCCATCAGTGAGTCGTCGGGAGGTTCTCGAACTGAAGCTTTCTTT. It translates to CAISESSGGSRTEAFF.

This clonotype was observed a handful of times. The J gene is TRBJ2-5, the V gene TRBV10-1; D call uncertain. This CDR3 has 15 residues. V gave up 3 bases and J gave up 5 bases, with 16 bases separating them. CDR1 is WNHNN, CDR2 SYGVQD, per germline (reference sequence). The CDR3 DNA reads TGCGCCAGCAGTGATACGGGCGGTGGATATGAGACCCAGTACTTC. Its translation is CASSDTGGGYETQYF.

This clonotype has more than one count but fewer than ten. The chain is built from TRBV20-1 and TRBJ1-1; D is unresolved. V lost 1 base to trimming and J lost 5 bases, with 11 bases between them. Germline-derived CDR1 and CDR2 are DFQATT and SNEGSKA (reference sequence). This CDR3 contains 13 residues. The CDR3 protein is CSARAGLGTEAFF. CDR3 coding DNA: TGCAGTGCTAGAGCCGGGTTAGGTACTGAAGCTTTCTTT.

This clonotype appeared many times. This sequence joins TRBV11-2 and TRBJ1-6; 7 bases are shared with TRBD1. Per the germline V gene, CDR1 is SGHAT and CDR2 is FQNNGV. This CDR3 is built from 13 residues. With V trimmed by 7 bases and J by 6 bases, 3 bases remained unmatched. CDR3 residues: CASKGQPNSPLHF. CDR3 DNA sequence: TGTGCCAGCAAGGGACAGCCTAATTCACCCCTCCACTTT.

In this sample, this clonotype turned up a few times. The CDR3, as DNA: TGCAGTGCTAGAGATCCTGGGGCCACACTCACTGAAGCTTTCTTT. Amino acid sequence: CSARDPGATLTEAFF. This chain links TRBV20-1 with TRBJ1-1, with D maybe TRBD1 (5 bases). The CDR3 loop spans 15 amino acids. The germline V gene encodes CDR1 DFQATT and CDR2 SNEGSKA (reference sequence). The V gene lost 0 bases and the J gene lost 4 bases, with 15 bases spanning the gap.

This clonotype was seen a few times. The rearrangement joins TRBV7-6 to TRBJ2-7; 7 bases match TRBD1. V trimming: 1 base; J trimming: 0 bases; junction bases outside the gene matches: 6. The CDR3 runs 16 residues. The germline V gene encodes CDR1 SGHVS and CDR2 FNYEAQ. CDR3 region: CASSLGNAGGSYEQYF. In nucleotides, the CDR3 is TGTGCCAGCAGCTTAGGTAATGCAGGGGGCTCCTACGAGCAGTACTTC.